The present entry profiles one T cell receptor beta chain with its context. The antigen remains unidentified. This entry comes from a study of cytomegalovirus exposure and HLA in healthy donors. Looking at the study overall: A later analysis reported the same platform for the roughly 110 validation repertoires and the roughly 630 first-cohort repertoires.

Losses at the gene ends were 5 bases for V and 2 bases for J; bases not matched to a gene: 8. CDR3 length equals 16 residues. In germline, CDR1 is MGHRA, CDR2 YSYEKL. Points from the study as a whole: In vitro confirmation showed a few CMV-associated chains to be CMV antigen specific. A list of 150 or so TCR beta chains associated with cytomegalovirus was given.

Some clones are missing from TCRdb's copy, which holds only in-frame ones; the method was immunoSEQ multiplex PCR. The sample yields 180,000 or so clones, just under 90% seen once. This receptor was identified in a woman in her thirties in good health and CMV-seronegative. Sequencing used PBMCs. The V gene is TRBV4-1, the J gene TRBJ2-2; 7 bases align to TRBD2. CDR3 coding DNA: TGCGCCAGCAGCATCACGCGGGGGATCAACACCGGGGAGCTGTTTTTT. It codes for CASSITRGINTGELFF.